This T cell receptor (beta chain) originates from a study of CD4+ T cells in melanoma (dated 2022 in TCRdb). Regarding the study in general: Neoantigen-specific CD4+ T cells in human melanoma were what the study investigated. Results and caveats for the whole study, not just this receptor: Neoantigen-specific CD4+ T cells were reported to be correlated with the function of CD8+ T cells, macrophages and B cells. According to the report, neoantigen-specific CD4+ T cells in melanoma displayed diverse differentiation states.

The donors were people with melanoma. The CDR3 goes from the cysteine to the phenylalanine over 13 residues. Just CDR3 DNA is preserved here, 39 bases in frame from base 1. Reading the germline V gene gives CDR1 LGHNA and CDR2 YNFKEQ. Germline trimming amounts to 3 bases on V and 3 bases on J, with 0 as the count of junction bases outside the gene matches. The library was produced with the immunoSEQ multiplex PCR assay. TCRdb carries this immuneACCESS record with in-frame sequences only. Its versions omit some clonotypes, under half of them owing to an unresolved V gene in the studies checked, with the rest unexplained. Within this sample are over 130,000 clones, with around 90% of them counted one time only. About 1.5% of the sample is taken by the ten largest. This clone has only a few counts. What antigen it recognizes has not been identified. Per-nucleotide qualities are absent, and no much larger clonotype sits a single base away.

The sequence was obtained from a human donor with melanoma. The rearrangement combines TRBV4-2 with TRBJ1-2; 8 of the junction bases match TRBD1. The sequence in DNA is TGTGCCAGCAGCCAGGACAGGGACTATGGCTACACCTTC. Translated, this is CASSQDRDYGYTF.